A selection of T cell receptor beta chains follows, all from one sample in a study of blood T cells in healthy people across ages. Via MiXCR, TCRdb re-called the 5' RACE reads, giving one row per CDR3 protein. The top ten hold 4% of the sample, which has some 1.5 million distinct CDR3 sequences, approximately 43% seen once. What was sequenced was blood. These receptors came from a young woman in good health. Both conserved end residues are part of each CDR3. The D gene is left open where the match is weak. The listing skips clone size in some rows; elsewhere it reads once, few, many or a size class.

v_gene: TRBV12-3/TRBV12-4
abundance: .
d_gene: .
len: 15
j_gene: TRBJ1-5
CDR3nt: TGTGCCAGCAGTTTAATGGACCCATCGATGGAGCCCCAGCATTTT
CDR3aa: CASSLMDPSMEPQHF

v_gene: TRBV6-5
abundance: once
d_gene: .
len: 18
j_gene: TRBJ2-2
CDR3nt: TGTGCCAGCAGTTACTCGATTGCGGCAGGGGTCGACACCGGGGAGCTGTTTTTT
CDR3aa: CASSYSIAAGVDTGELFF

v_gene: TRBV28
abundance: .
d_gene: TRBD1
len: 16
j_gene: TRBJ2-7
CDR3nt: TGTGCCAGCAGTCCTCTGGGACAGAGCTCCTACAATGAGCAGTACTTC
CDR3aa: CASSPLGQSSYNEQYF

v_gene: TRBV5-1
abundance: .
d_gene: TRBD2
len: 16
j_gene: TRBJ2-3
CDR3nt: TGTGCCAGCTCACCACCAACTAGCGGGAGCACAGATACGCAGTATTTT
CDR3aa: CASSPPTSGSTDTQYF

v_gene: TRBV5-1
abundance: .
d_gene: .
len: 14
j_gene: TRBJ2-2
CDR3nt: TGCGCCAGCAGCCTGGACCACTACACCGGGGAGCTGTTTTTT
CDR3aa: CASSLDHYTGELFF

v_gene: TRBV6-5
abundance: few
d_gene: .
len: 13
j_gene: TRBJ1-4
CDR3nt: TGTGCCAGTTACAGGTTCCCCGGGGAAAAACTGTTTTTT
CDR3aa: CASYRFPGEKLFF

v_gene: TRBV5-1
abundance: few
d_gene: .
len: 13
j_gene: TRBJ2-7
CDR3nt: TGCGCCAGCAGCATCGCTCACTCCTACGAGCAGTACTTC
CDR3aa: CASSIAHSYEQYF

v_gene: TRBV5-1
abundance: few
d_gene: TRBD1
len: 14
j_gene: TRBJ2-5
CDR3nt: TGCGCCAGCAACCCGGGACAGGGCCAAGAGACCCAGTACTTC
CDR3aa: CASNPGQGQETQYF

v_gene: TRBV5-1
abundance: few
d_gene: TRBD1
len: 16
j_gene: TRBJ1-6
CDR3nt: TGCGCCAGCAGCAAGACCGGGACAGGGGCGGAGTCACCCCTCCACTTT
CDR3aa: CASSKTGTGAESPLHF

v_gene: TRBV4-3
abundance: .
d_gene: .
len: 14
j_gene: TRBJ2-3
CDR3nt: TGCGCCAGCAGCCAAACTAAGGGCCTCGGTACGCAGTATTTT
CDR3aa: CASSQTKGLGTQYF

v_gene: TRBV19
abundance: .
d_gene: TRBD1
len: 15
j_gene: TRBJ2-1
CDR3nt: TGTGCCAGTAGTATAGCTAGCAGGGGGTACAATGAGCAGTTCTTC
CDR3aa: CASSIASRGYNEQFF

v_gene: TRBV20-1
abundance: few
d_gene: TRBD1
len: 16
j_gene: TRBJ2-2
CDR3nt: TGCAGTGCTAGAGATCGGGACAGGGGGCTTACCGGGGAGCTGTTTTTT
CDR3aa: CSARDRDRGLTGELFF

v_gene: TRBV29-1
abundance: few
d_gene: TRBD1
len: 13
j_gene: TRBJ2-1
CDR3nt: TGCAGCGCCTCGACAGGGGGATACAATGAGCAGTTCTTC
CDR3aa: CSASTGGYNEQFF

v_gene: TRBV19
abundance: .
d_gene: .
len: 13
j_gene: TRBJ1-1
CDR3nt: TGTGCCAGTAGTACTCGGGGGTTCGGTGAAGCTTTCTTT
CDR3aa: CASSTRGFGEAFF

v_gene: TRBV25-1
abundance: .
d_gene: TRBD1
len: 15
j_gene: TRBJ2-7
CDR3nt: TGTGCCAGCAGTGAGAGGGGGACAGATCTCTACGAGCAGTACTTC
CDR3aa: CASSERGTDLYEQYF

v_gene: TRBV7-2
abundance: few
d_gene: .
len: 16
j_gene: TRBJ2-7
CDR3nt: TGTGCCAGCAGCCTCAACTCGATTAGCTCCTACAATGAGCAGTACTTC
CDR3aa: CASSLNSISSYNEQYF

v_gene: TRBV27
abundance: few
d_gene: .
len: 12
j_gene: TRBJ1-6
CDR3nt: TGTGCCAGCAGTTTACCCCAGAGCACCCTCCACTTT
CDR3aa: CASSLPQSTLHF

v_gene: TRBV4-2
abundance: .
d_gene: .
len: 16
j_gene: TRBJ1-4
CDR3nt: TGTGCCAGCAGCCACCTAGGAACGGGCCCGTCCCCCGAACTGTTTTTT
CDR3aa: CASSHLGTGPSPELFF

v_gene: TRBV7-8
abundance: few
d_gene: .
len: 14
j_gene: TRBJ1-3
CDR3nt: TGTGCCAGCAGCCTAGGGGGGCTCGGAAACACCATATATTTT
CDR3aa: CASSLGGLGNTIYF

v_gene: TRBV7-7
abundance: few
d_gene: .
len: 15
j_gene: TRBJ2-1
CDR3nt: TGTGCTAGCAGCTTAAGGCACCGCAAGGGGGTTGAGCAGTTCTTC
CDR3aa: CASSLRHRKGVEQFF

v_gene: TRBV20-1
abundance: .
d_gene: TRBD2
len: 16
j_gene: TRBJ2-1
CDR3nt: TGCGGTGCCCATGGCCTAGCGGGGAGCTCCTACAATGAGCAGTTCTTC
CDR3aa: CGAHGLAGSSYNEQFF

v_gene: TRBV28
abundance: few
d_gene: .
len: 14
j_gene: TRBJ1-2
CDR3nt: TGTGCCAGCAGGGACCTATTGGACCCCCCTGGCTACACCTTC
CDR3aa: CASRDLLDPPGYTF

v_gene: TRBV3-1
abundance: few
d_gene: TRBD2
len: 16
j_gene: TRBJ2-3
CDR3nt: TGTGCCAGCAGCCAAGAGGGGGGGATAAGCACAGATACGCAGTATTTT
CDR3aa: CASSQEGGISTDTQYF

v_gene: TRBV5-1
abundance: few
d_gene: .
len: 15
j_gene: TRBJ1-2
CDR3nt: TGCGCCAGCAGCCCGACAGGTCCCTTCATCTATGGCTACACCTTC
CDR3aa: CASSPTGPFIYGYTF

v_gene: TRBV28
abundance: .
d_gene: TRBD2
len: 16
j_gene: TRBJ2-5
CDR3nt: TGTGCCAGCAGTTATCAAGCGGGGGGGCTAGGAGAGACCCAGTACTTC
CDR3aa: CASSYQAGGLGETQYF

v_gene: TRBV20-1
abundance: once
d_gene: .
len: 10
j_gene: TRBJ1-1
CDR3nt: TGCAGGGCTCGATACAGGGAAGCTTTCTTT
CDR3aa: CRARYREAFF

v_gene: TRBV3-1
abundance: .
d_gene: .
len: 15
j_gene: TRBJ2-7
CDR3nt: TGTGCCAGCAGCCAAGCCTCGGGGGTTACTTCCGAGCAGTACTTC
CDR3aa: CASSQASGVTSEQYF

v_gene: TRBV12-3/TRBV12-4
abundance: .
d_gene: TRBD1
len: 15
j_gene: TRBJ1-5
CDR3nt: TGTGCCAGCAGTTTGGGACAGCTGAGAAATCAGCCCCAGCATTTT
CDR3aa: CASSLGQLRNQPQHF

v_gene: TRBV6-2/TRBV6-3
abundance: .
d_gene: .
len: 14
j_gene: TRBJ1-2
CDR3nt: TGTGCCAGCAGTGACTCGCGGACACTATATGGCTACACCTTC
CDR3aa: CASSDSRTLYGYTF

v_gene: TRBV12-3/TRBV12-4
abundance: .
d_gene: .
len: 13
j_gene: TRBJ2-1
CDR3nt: TGTGCCAGCAGTTTCGCAGGGTTCAATGAGCAGTTCTTC
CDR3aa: CASSFAGFNEQFF

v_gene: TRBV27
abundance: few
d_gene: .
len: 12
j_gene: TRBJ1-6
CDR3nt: TGTGCCAGCAGCCAGTCCAGCTCACCCCTCCACTTT
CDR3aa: CASSQSSSPLHF

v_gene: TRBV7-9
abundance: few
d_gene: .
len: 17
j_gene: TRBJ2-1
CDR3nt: TGTGCCAGCAGCCCAACAGGGATGGCCTTTTTTGTCAATGAGCAGTTCTTC
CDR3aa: CASSPTGMAFFVNEQFF

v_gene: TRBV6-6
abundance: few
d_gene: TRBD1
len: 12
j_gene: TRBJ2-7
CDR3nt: TGTGCCAGCAGTTACAGGGGGCTCGAGCAGTACTTC
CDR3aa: CASSYRGLEQYF

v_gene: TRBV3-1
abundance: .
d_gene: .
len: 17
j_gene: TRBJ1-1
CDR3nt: TGTGCCAGCAGCCAAGATCCTCCGGGACCCCAGAACACTGAAGCTTTCTTT
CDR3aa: CASSQDPPGPQNTEAFF

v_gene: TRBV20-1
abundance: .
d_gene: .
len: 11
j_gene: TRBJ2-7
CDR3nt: TGCACCGGGTCCAATTCCTTGGAGCAGTACTTC
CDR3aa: CTGSNSLEQYF